Listed here are 29 T cell receptor beta chains from one sample, sequenced in a study of cytomegalovirus exposure and HLA in healthy donors. Data came from immunoSEQ multiplex PCR; TCRdb stores just in-frame clones and leaves some out. In the table there are 150,000 to 200,000 clones, roughly nine tenths of which are singletons. Sequencing was carried out using PBMCs. Receptor source: a woman under 30 in good health and CMV-seropositive.

This clone was observed once. The V gene is TRBV18, the J gene TRBJ2-3; possible D gene TRBD1, 6 bases. V was cut by 0 bases and J by 1 base, with 14 bases left in between. There are 17 residues in the CDR3. Germline V lookup: CDR1 KGHSH, CDR2 LQKENI. The DNA of the CDR3 is TGTGCCAGCTCACCACCGAGGGGGTTACTCGGCACAGATACGCAGTATTTT. Translation gives CASSPPRGLLGTDTQYF.

J is TRBJ2-7 and V is TRBV27; TRBD2 matches at 13 bases. The germline V gene encodes CDR1 MNHEY and CDR2 SMNVEV (reference sequence). J gave up 4 bases and V 4 bases, and 10 bases lay outside the gene matches. The CDR3 has 17 residues. The DNA of the CDR3 is TGTGCCAGCAGTTCCCGGACTAGCGGGAGTCTTCTGTACGAGCAGTACTTC. It is translated as CASSSRTSGSLLYEQYF.

This clone was found once. This chain connects TRBV4-3 to TRBJ1-5; 8 bases fit TRBD1. Losses at the gene ends were 3 bases for V and 3 bases for J; bases not matched to a gene: 1. Germline CDR1 is LGHNA and CDR2 is YSLEER. The CDR3 covers 14 residues. In DNA form, the CDR3 reads TGCGCCAGCAGCCAGACAGGGGTCAATCAGCCCCAGCATTTT. Translating gives CASSQTGVNQPQHF.

The J gene is TRBJ2-6, the V gene TRBV11-2; 8 bases are a match to TRBD1. Germline V gene sequence: CDR1 SGHAT, CDR2 FQNNGV. J was trimmed by 0 bases and V by 4 bases; bases with no gene match: 11. The CDR3 spans 19 residues. The CDR3 loop reads CASSYQPGQVTSGANVLTF. The CDR3 bases are TGTGCCAGCAGCTATCAACCGGGACAGGTCACCTCTGGGGCCAACGTCCTGACTTTC.

The rearrangement links TRBV9 to TRBJ2-7, with 9 bases fitting TRBD2. Per germline, CDR1 SGDLS and CDR2 YYNGEE. The ends lost 0 bases at V and 4 bases at J; junction bases unmatched: 5. The CDR3 totals 15 residues. The CDR3 sequence: CASSVEVAGVYEQYF. The CDR3 nucleotides are TGTGCCAGCAGCGTAGAGGTAGCGGGAGTTTACGAGCAGTACTTC.

The chain links TRBV15 to TRBJ2-3, with 8 nucleotides matching TRBD1. V dropped 1 base and J dropped 5; count of bases not matched to a gene: 5. This CDR3 spans 15 amino acids. Germline V gene data show CDR1 as LNHNV and CDR2 as YYDKDF (reference sequence). Here the CDR3 DNA reads TGTGCCACCAGCAGAGGACAGGGGAATTTAGATACGCAGTATTTT. As protein: CATSRGQGNLDTQYF.

The count of this clone is one. The genes are TRBV7-9 and TRBJ2-7; D is possibly TRBD1 (6 bases). Germline CDR1 is SEHNR and CDR2 is FQNEAQ (reference sequence). The CDR3 extends over 18 amino acids. V was pared by 7 bases and J by 4 bases, with 29 bases between. CDR3: CASTIPRGHQKAEYEQYF. CDR3 in DNA: TGTGCCAGCACAATCCCGAGGGGACATCAAAAAGCAGAATACGAGCAGTACTTC.

The chain couples TRBV6-5 to TRBJ2-1; TRBD2 matches at 9 bases. This CDR3 comprises 15 residues. With 6 bases clipped from V and 7 bases from J, the junction kept 10 bases outside the gene matches. CDR1 and CDR2 (germline): MNHEY, SVGAGI. The CDR3 is CASSSPASGINEQFF. The CDR3, as DNA: TGTGCCAGCAGCTCCCCGGCTAGCGGGATAAATGAGCAGTTCTTC.

This rearrangement joins TRBV28 to TRBJ2-3, with 7 bases fitting TRBD1. The trim removed 9 bases at V and 5 bases at J, leaving 2 bases unmatched. Germline V gives CDR1 MDHEN, CDR2 SYDVKM. This CDR3 is 11 amino acids long. Here the CDR3 reads CASRGQDTQYF. CDR3 DNA: TGTGCCAGTAGGGGGCAAGATACGCAGTATTTT. Full variable domain (outside the CDR3, taken from reference TRBV28 and TRBJ2-3): DVKVTQSSRYLVKRTGEKVFLECVQDMDHENMFWYRQDPGLGLRLIYFSYDVKMKEKGDIPEGYSVSREKKERFSLILESASTNQTSMYLCASRGQDTQYFGPGTRLTVL.

The chain carries TRBV11-2 and TRBJ2-7; TRBD2 agrees at 15 bases. The CDR3 covers 20 residues. CDR1 SGHAT and CDR2 FQNNGV come from the germline V gene. Unmatched junction bases numbered 9, after V lost 0 bases and J lost 0 bases. The DNA for the CDR3 is TGTGCCAGCAGCTTAGATCGTGGACTAGCGGGAGGGAAGTTCTCCTACGAGCAGTACTTC. As protein: CASSLDRGLAGGKFSYEQYF.

This sequence joins TRBV7-2 and TRBJ2-7, with TRBD2 matching over 11 bases. There are 16 residues in the CDR3. Trimming at V came to 3 bases and at J to 0 bases, leaving 4 bases not matched to a gene. Germline V lookup: CDR1 SGHTA, CDR2 FQGNSA. The CDR3 nucleotides are TGTGCCAGCAGCTTCCCGACTAGCGGGGCCTCCTACGAGCAGTACTTC. This translates into CASSFPTSGASYEQYF.

The V gene is TRBV7-3, the J gene TRBJ2-3; 8 nucleotides agree with TRBD2. Germline V CDR1 and CDR2: SGHTA, FQGTGA. The CDR3 has 17 residues. The V gene end was trimmed by 1 base and the J gene end by 0 bases; junction bases not matched to a gene: 6. The CDR3 DNA reads as TGTGCCAGCAGCTTAAGTAGTAGCGGGACTAGCACAGATACGCAGTATTTT. Its translation: CASSLSSSGTSTDTQYF.

The chain has TRBV15 and TRBJ1-2, with 8 positions matching TRBD1. V shed 5 bases and J 5 bases; nucleotides not matched to a gene: 13. CDR1 and CDR2 (germline): LNHNV, YYDKDF (reference sequence). The CDR3 spans 16 residues. CDR3 region: CATSPRTGNLRYGYTF. The DNA for the CDR3 is TGTGCCACCAGCCCCCGGACAGGGAATTTACGGTATGGCTACACCTTC.

The rearrangement joins TRBV7-2 to TRBJ2-3, with D perhaps TRBD2 (5 bases). CDR3 length: 13 amino acids. CDR1 SGHTA and CDR2 FQGNSA come from the germline V gene. The V end lost 1 base, the J end lost 5 bases, and 7 bases lay between the germline ends. This CDR3 is CASSLGTVDTQYF. In DNA, the CDR3 is TGTGCCAGCAGCTTAGGGACTGTAGATACGCAGTATTTT.

The rearrangement uses TRBV11-2 and TRBJ2-1; D is unresolved. The CDR3 has 15 amino acids. The V and J ends lost 3 bases and 0 bases respectively, with 9 bases between them. The germline V gene encodes CDR1 SGHAT and CDR2 FQNNGV. CDR3 region: CASSFDASSYNEQFF. The DNA for the CDR3 is TGTGCCAGCAGCTTCGATGCCAGCTCCTACAATGAGCAGTTCTTC.

The rearrangement joins TRBV6-1 to TRBJ1-4; maybe TRBD1 (6 bases). V lost 5 bases and J 8 bases, leaving 15 bases between the germline ends. CDR1 is MNHNS, CDR2 SASEGT, per germline. The CDR3 runs 14 residues. The CDR3 region is CASSWDTEREKLFF. The CDR3 bases are TGTGCCAGCAGTTGGGACACGGAGCGCGAAAAACTGTTTTTT.

The chain joins TRBV6-5 to TRBJ1-1; weak D call: TRBD1 (6 bases). The V gene lost 1 base and the J gene lost 5 bases, with 8 bases spanning the gap. Germline V gene data show CDR1 as MNHEY and CDR2 as SVGAGI. This CDR3 region has 13 residues. The CDR3 DNA follows: TGTGCCAGCAGTTACTTAGGGGGAACTGAAGCTTTCTTT. Its protein product is CASSYLGGTEAFF.

The gene calls are TRBV7-3 and TRBJ2-1; D is possibly TRBD2 (6 bases). V lost 5 bases, J lost 9 bases, and 14 bases lay in between. This CDR3 has 13 amino acids. Germline V gene sequence: CDR1 SGHTA, CDR2 FQGTGA. The CDR3 is CASSTEGKGEQFF. The CDR3 bases are TGTGCCAGCAGCACGGAGGGAAAAGGTGAGCAGTTCTTC.

The genes are TRBV7-9 and TRBJ2-1, with 7 bases matching TRBD2. The CDR3 extends over 17 amino acids. Germline V gene sequence: CDR1 SEHNR, CDR2 FQNEAQ (reference sequence). J was trimmed by 9 bases and V by 0 bases; bases with no gene match: 14. CDR3 amino acids: CASSLAGRGSGVTEQFF. The CDR3 DNA is TGTGCCAGCAGCTTAGCGGGACGTGGGAGCGGGGTCACTGAGCAGTTCTTC. Looking up the rest from reference TRBV7-9 and TRBJ2-1 gives the full variable domain: DTGVSQNPRHKITKRGQNVTFRCDPISEHNRLYWYRQTLGQGPEFLTYFQNEAQLEKSRLLSDRFSAERPKGSFSTLEIQRTEQGDSAMYLCASSLAGRGSGVTEQFFGPGTRLTVL.

The rearrangement uses TRBV4-1 and TRBJ2-7, with TRBD1 as a possible D gene (5 bases). V shed 2 bases and J shed 5 bases, with 13 bases lying between them. Germline CDR1 and CDR2: MGHRA and YSYEKL. The CDR3 length is 14 residues. CDR3 in amino acids: CASSQPTAANEQYF. The CDR3 coding sequence is TGCGCCAGCAGCCAACCGACAGCAGCCAACGAGCAGTACTTC.

The V and J genes are TRBV7-3 and TRBJ2-3, with 9 bases aligning to TRBD2. Germline CDR1 SGHTA, CDR2 FQGTGA. The CDR3 contains 16 residues. Trimming at V came to 8 bases and at J to 4 bases, leaving 13 bases not matched to a gene. Here the CDR3 DNA reads TGTGCCAGCTCCCAAGGGGCGGGAGGGCCCTCAGATACGCAGTATTTT. Translation gives CASSQGAGGPSDTQYF.

This chain connects TRBV29-1 to TRBJ1-5, with D uncertain. Germline-derived CDR1 and CDR2 are SQVTM and ANQGSEA. The CDR3 covers 19 residues. V lost 0 bases to trimming and J lost 0 bases, with 21 bases between them. The CDR3 loop reads CSVEDLLNGVFHSNQPQHF. The CDR3 DNA reads as TGCAGCGTTGAAGATTTATTGAACGGAGTGTTTCATAGCAATCAGCCCCAGCATTTT.

The genes are TRBV29-1 and TRBJ2-3, with D possibly matching TRBD2 (5 bases). The V gene's germline CDR1 is SQVTM and CDR2 ANQGSEA. The ends were cut back, 4 bases at V and 6 bases at J, with 11 bases in the middle. The CDR3 totals 12 residues. CDR3 nucleotides: TGCAGCGTTGGGGTACGGAGGGATACGCAGTATTTT. The encoded protein is CSVGVRRDTQYF.

The chain joins TRBV13 to TRBJ2-2; D unresolved. V lost 1 base and J 3 bases, leaving 6 bases between the germline ends. The CDR3 has 14 residues. Germline V lookup: CDR1 PRHDT, CDR2 FYEKMQ (reference sequence). The CDR3 is CASSLVLDTGELFF. Written as DNA, the CDR3 is TGTGCCAGCAGCTTAGTCCTAGACACCGGGGAGCTGTTTTTT.

With regard to this clone: A read error may produce the germline difference seen at one junction end. The chain couples TRBV28 to TRBJ2-4; 9 nucleotides match TRBD2. In germline, CDR1 is MDHEN, CDR2 SYDVKM. This CDR3 has 13 amino acids. CDR3 DNA sequence: TGTGCCAGCAGCTTAGCGGGAGAAGTGGAGTGGAACTTC. The encoded protein is CASSLAGEVEWNF. The variable domain in full, completed from reference TRBV28 and TRBJ2-4, reads DVKVTQSSRYLVKRTGEKVFLECVQDMDHENMFWYRQDPGLGLRLIYFSYDVKMKEKGDIPEGYSVSREKKERFSLILESASTNQTSMYLCASSLAGEVEWNFGAGTRLSVL.

This sequence joins TRBV7-3 and TRBJ2-7, with a weak D call TRBD1 (6 bases). Germline assignment: CDR1 SGHTA and CDR2 FQGTGA. V was cut by 8 bases and J by 3 bases, with 17 bases left in between. This CDR3 spans 14 amino acids. The CDR3, as DNA: TGTGCCAGCGGGCCCGGGACAAACATCTACGAGCAGTACTTC. Translated, it gives CASGPGTNIYEQYF.

This clone has a single count. This chain connects TRBV6-5 to TRBJ2-3; 7 positions match TRBD2. Germline V CDR1 and CDR2: MNHEY, SVGAGI. This CDR3 has 14 residues. V shed 5 bases and J 2 bases; nucleotides not matched to a gene: 4. CDR3 sequence (DNA): TGTGCCAGCAGTCGACTAGCCCCCACAGATACGCAGTATTTT. This sequence encodes CASSRLAPTDTQYF.

The chain joins TRBV6-5 to TRBJ1-2; 7 nucleotides align to TRBD1. Germline V gene lookup returns CDR1 MNHEY and CDR2 SVGAGI. Trimming took 2 bases from V and 6 from J; bases not matched to a gene: 12. The CDR3 is made up of 16 amino acids. DNA for the CDR3: TGTGCCAGCAGTTACCGAGGGGGCGCATTTGCTAATGGCTACACCTTC. Residues: CASSYRGGAFANGYTF.

The V gene is TRBV10-3, the J gene TRBJ2-1, with 11 bases lining up with TRBD2. CDR3 length: 15 residues. The germline CDR1 and CDR2 sequences are ENHRY and SYGVKD. V was clipped by 3 bases and J by 5 bases; unmatched bases: 3. The CDR3 DNA is TGTGCCATCAGTGATAGCGGGAGGGCCAACAATGAGCAGTTCTTC. Protein: CAISDSGRANNEQFF.